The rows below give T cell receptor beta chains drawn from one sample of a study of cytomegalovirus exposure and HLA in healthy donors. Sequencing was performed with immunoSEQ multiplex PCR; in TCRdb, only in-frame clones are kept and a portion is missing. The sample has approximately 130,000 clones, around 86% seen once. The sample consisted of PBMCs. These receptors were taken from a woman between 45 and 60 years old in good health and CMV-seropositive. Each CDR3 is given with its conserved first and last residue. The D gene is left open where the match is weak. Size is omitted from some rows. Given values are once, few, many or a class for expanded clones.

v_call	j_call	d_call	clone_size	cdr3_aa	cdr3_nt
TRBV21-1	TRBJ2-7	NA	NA	CASSKYDRVYEQYF	TGTGCCAGCAGCAAATACGACAGGGTCTACGAGCAGTACTTC
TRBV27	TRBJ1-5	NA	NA	CASSPPTGPQHF	TGTGCCAGCAGTCCACCGACAGGGCCCCAGCATTTT
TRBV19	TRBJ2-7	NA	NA	CASSGTLGYEQYF	TGTGCCAGTAGTGGGACACTAGGCTACGAGCAGTACTTC
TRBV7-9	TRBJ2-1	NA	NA	CASSHRSTGIYNEQFF	TGTGCCAGCAGCCATCGATCGACAGGAATATACAATGAGCAGTTCTTC
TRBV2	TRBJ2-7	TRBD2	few	CASSGASGSIYEQYF	TGTGCCAGCAGTGGGGCTAGCGGGAGCATTTACGAGCAGTACTTC
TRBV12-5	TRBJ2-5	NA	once	CASGLQAYQETQYF	TGTGCTAGTGGTTTGCAGGCTTACCAAGAGACCCAGTACTTC
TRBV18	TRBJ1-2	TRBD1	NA	CASSYTGTGLNNYGYTF	TGTGCCAGCTCGTATACCGGGACAGGTTTGAACAACTATGGCTACACCTTC
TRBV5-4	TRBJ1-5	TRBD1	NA	CARDRDREEVQPQHF	TGTGCCAGGGACCGGGACAGGGAGGAAGTCCAGCCCCAGCATTTT
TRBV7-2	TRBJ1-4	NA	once	CASSPYRTQEKLFF	TGTGCCAGCAGCCCATACCGGACACAGGAAAAACTGTTTTTT
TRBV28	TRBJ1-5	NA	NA	CASSAGAYQPQHF	TGTGCCAGCAGTGCGGGGGCTTATCAGCCCCAGCATTTT